Listed below are T cell receptor beta chains from one sample, sequenced in a study of T-cell reconstitution after alpha-beta-depleted transplantation in children. TCRdb re-called the PCR reads with MiXCR, one entry per CDR3 protein. Of over 85,000 distinct CDR3 sequences listed, 6% to 9% are singletons. Source: PBMCs, taken before TCRalphabeta/CD19-depleted stem cell transplant. The receptors here all came from a boy aged 2 to 10 with acute lymphoblastic leukemia, due to receive a stem cell transplant. Each CDR3 is given with its conserved first and last residue. A D gene is named only where the DNA matches it firmly. The listing skips clone size in some rows; elsewhere it reads once, few, many or a size class.

j_gene | d_gene | abundance | v_gene | CDR3nt | CDR3aa
TRBJ2-2 | NA | NA | TRBV7-2 | TGTGCCAGCAGCTCCCTAGCGCTTGGCACCGGGGAGCTGTTTTTT | CASSSLALGTGELFF
TRBJ2-1 | NA | many | TRBV2 | TGTGCCAGCAGTGTCCCGGCGAACTACCCAATCAATGAGCAGTTCTTC | CASSVPANYPINEQFF
TRBJ2-3 | TRBD1 | NA | TRBV10-3 | TGTGCCATCAGTAGGACAGGGGTAAACACAGATACGCAGTATTTT | CAISRTGVNTDTQYF
TRBJ2-1 | NA | many | TRBV18 | TGTGCCAGCACAGCCCTCAGGGTAGCCAACCCCAATGAGCAGTTCTTC | CASTALRVANPNEQFF
TRBJ1-1 | NA | NA | TRBV5-5 | TGTGCCAGCAGCTTGGTTACACCCGAGCTTGAAGCTTTCTTT | CASSLVTPELEAFF
TRBJ2-2 | TRBD2 | many | TRBV20-1 | TGCAGTGCTAGAGGATCGCTAGCGGGGGGCCGGGGCACCGGGGAGCTGTTTTTT | CSARGSLAGGRGTGELFF
TRBJ2-5 | NA | NA | TRBV5-6 | TGTGCCAGCAGTACTTACCTCGATGGCAGGGTGGGGGAGACCCAGTACTTC | CASSTYLDGRVGETQYF
TRBJ2-1 | NA | few | TRBV18 | TGTGCCAGCTCGCAACTCCGGGACAACAGTTACAATGAGCAGTTCTTC | CASSQLRDNSYNEQFF
TRBJ2-5 | NA | few | TRBV11-2 | TGTGCCAGCAGTTTCACGACGGGGGAGACCCAGTACTTC | CASSFTTGETQYF
TRBJ1-6 | NA | few | TRBV6-4 | TGTGCCAGCAGCCGGGGGGGTGATAATTCACCCCTCCACTTT | CASSRGGDNSPLHF
TRBJ2-5 | TRBD2 | many | TRBV12-3/TRBV12-4 | TGTGCCAGCAGTCCCACCCCTGGGACTAGCGAGAAGACCCAGTACTTC | CASSPTPGTSEKTQYF
TRBJ2-7 | TRBD1 | many | TRBV19 | TGTGCCAGTAGTATAAACAGGGGGCTCGAGCAGTACTTC | CASSINRGLEQYF
TRBJ2-5 | NA | many | TRBV3-1 | TGTGCCAGCAGCCAAGGGGACTACCAAGAGACCCAGTACTTC | CASSQGDYQETQYF
TRBJ2-7 | NA | NA | TRBV4-1 | TGCGCCAGCAGCCGAATGACAGGATTTTACTACGAGCAGTACTTC | CASSRMTGFYYEQYF
TRBJ1-1 | NA | many | TRBV14 | TGTGCCAGCAGCTTTATACAGGGGAACACTGAAGCTTTCTTT | CASSFIQGNTEAFF
TRBJ2-7 | TRBD2 | NA | TRBV7-2 | TGTGCCAGCAGCAGTAGCGGGGCCAGCTCCTACGAGCAGTACTTC | CASSSSGASSYEQYF
TRBJ2-3 | TRBD2 | NA | TRBV7-2 | TGTGCCAGCAGCCCGAGGCCTAGCGGGGGGGTGGATACGCAGTATTTT | CASSPRPSGGVDTQYF
TRBJ1-2 | NA | NA | TRBV27 | TGTGCCAGCAGCAGGGGCCCCTATGGCTACACCTTC | CASSRGPYGYTF
TRBJ2-1 | NA | NA | TRBV7-2 | TGTGCCAGCAGCTTAATTTTCCCTTACAATGAGCAGTTCTTC | CASSLIFPYNEQFF
TRBJ2-5 | TRBD2 | NA | TRBV6-5 | TGTGCCAGCAGTTACTCAGCGGGGGGTGATGAGACCCAGTACTTC | CASSYSAGGDETQYF
TRBJ2-3 | NA | few | TRBV20-1 | TGCAGTGCTAGGGGGGGCACAGATACGCAGTATTTT | CSARGGTDTQYF
TRBJ1-2 | NA | NA | TRBV28 | TGTGCCGGAGGGAAATTCGGCTATGGCTACACCTTC | CAGGKFGYGYTF
TRBJ2-5 | TRBD2 | NA | TRBV12-3/TRBV12-4 | TGTGCCAGCAGCCCTACTAGCGGGGAGACCCAGTACTTC | CASSPTSGETQYF
TRBJ2-1 | NA | many | TRBV20-1 | TGCAGTGCTAATCCCACTGACTACACCGGGACATATAGGGACAATGAGCAGTTCTTC | CSANPTDYTGTYRDNEQFF
TRBJ2-3 | NA | NA | TRBV20-1 | TGCAGTGCTCACTCGGCCCAGGCCACAGATACGCAGTATTTT | CSAHSAQATDTQYF
TRBJ1-3 | NA | few | TRBV3-1 | TGTGCCAGCAGCCGCACTGGGGGGAATAGGTCTGGAAACACCATATATTTT | CASSRTGGNRSGNTIYF
TRBJ2-7 | NA | many | TRBV7-8 | TGTGCCAGCAGCCCAGGCTCCTACGAGCAGTACTTC | CASSPGSYEQYF
TRBJ1-2 | NA | NA | TRBV6-6 | TGTGCCAGCAGTCTGGCAGGTCAATATGGCTACACCTTC | CASSLAGQYGYTF
TRBJ2-1 | NA | many | TRBV20-1 | TGCAGTGCTAGTGGAGTCGGCCACCTCAATGAGCAGTTCTTC | CSASGVGHLNEQFF
TRBJ2-3 | NA | NA | TRBV18 | TGTGCCAGCTCAAAACTAGCCCCCGAAGGCACAGATACGCAGTATTTT | CASSKLAPEGTDTQYF
TRBJ2-7 | NA | many | TRBV5-1 | TGCGCCAGCAGCCCCGGCAGCTACTCCTACGAGCAGTACTTC | CASSPGSYSYEQYF
TRBJ1-5 | NA | many | TRBV6-5 | TGTGCCAGCAGTTACTCGATCGGGCAGCTTAGCAATCAGCCCCAGCATTTT | CASSYSIGQLSNQPQHF
TRBJ2-7 | NA | many | TRBV12-3/TRBV12-4 | TGTGCCAGCAGCCTTGCAGGGACCTACGAGCAGTACTTC | CASSLAGTYEQYF
TRBJ2-7 | TRBD1 | many | TRBV27 | TGTGCCAGCAGTCCCGACCGGGACAGGGTGGAAGAGCAGTACTTC | CASSPDRDRVEEQYF
TRBJ1-5 | NA | many | TRBV24-1 | TGTGCCACCAGTGATCCCAGTACCCCCCGGGCCCTCGGAGGGCAGCCCCAGCATTTT | CATSDPSTPRALGGQPQHF
TRBJ2-1 | TRBD2 | many | TRBV6-5 | TGTGCCAGCAGTTACGGGCTAGCGGGGGGGGACAATGAGCAGTTCTTC | CASSYGLAGGDNEQFF
TRBJ2-7 | NA | NA | TRBV25-1 | TGTGCCAGCGACAGGTCTACCCCTGCGCAGTACTTC | CASDRSTPAQYF
TRBJ2-3 | NA | NA | TRBV5-1 | TGCGCCAGCAGCTGGGGCAGGGTGGGTGAAGATACGCAGTATTTT | CASSWGRVGEDTQYF
TRBJ2-5 | NA | few | TRBV4-3 | TGCGCCAGCAGCCAAGGCCCCGGGGAACAAGAGACCCAGTACTTC | CASSQGPGEQETQYF
TRBJ1-5 | TRBD1 | many | TRBV7-2 | TGTGCCAGCAGCCTCCGACAGGGTACCGATCAGCCCCAGCATTTT | CASSLRQGTDQPQHF
TRBJ1-2 | NA | many | TRBV15 | TGTGCCACCAGCAGAGCGGGGGCGGGCTATGGCTACACCTTC | CATSRAGAGYGYTF
TRBJ2-7 | NA | few | TRBV12-3/TRBV12-4 | TGTGCCAGCTTTGGTGAGGATTACGAGCAGTACTTC | CASFGEDYEQYF
TRBJ2-1 | NA | many | TRBV5-1 | TGCGCCAGCAGCTCTCAATACAATGAGCAGTTCTTC | CASSSQYNEQFF
TRBJ2-3 | NA | many | TRBV9 | TGTGCCAGCAGCGCCACAGAGCGCTTCTTTAGCACAGATACGCAGTATTTT | CASSATERFFSTDTQYF
TRBJ2-7 | TRBD1 | few | TRBV5-1 | TGCGCCAGCAGCTTGGAACCAGGACAGGGGTACGAGCAGTACTTC | CASSLEPGQGYEQYF
TRBJ2-3 | TRBD2 | NA | TRBV6-1 | TGTGCCAGCAGGGAGGGATCGGGACTATACACAGATACGCAGTATTTT | CASREGSGLYTDTQYF
TRBJ2-1 | NA | NA | TRBV27 | TGTGCCAGCAGCCTTCGATGGGTCCCTAGTTACAATGAGCAGTTCTTC | CASSLRWVPSYNEQFF
TRBJ2-7 | NA | few | TRBV4-1 | TGCGCCAGCAGCCAAGGATTAGGGAGCTCCCCCTCCGAGCAGTACTTC | CASSQGLGSSPSEQYF
TRBJ2-1 | NA | many | TRBV9 | TGTGCCAGCAGCGTATTGAGGGGGGCCACCTACAATGAGCAGTTCTTC | CASSVLRGATYNEQFF
TRBJ1-6 | TRBD1 | many | TRBV7-6 | TGTGCCAGCAGCCAACACAGGGGGAGGAATTCACCCCTCCACTTT | CASSQHRGRNSPLHF
TRBJ1-1 | NA | large | TRBV12-3/TRBV12-4 | TGTGCCAGCAGATTTAGGGGGTCCACTGAAGCTTTCTTT | CASRFRGSTEAFF
TRBJ2-1 | TRBD2 | many | TRBV5-1 | TGCGCCAGCAGCATACCTAGCGGGGGGGCGAATGAGCAGTTCTTC | CASSIPSGGANEQFF
TRBJ2-3 | TRBD2 | many | TRBV15 | TGTGCCACCAGCAGAGGTAGCGGGGGCAATACGCAGTATTTT | CATSRGSGGNTQYF
TRBJ2-1 | NA | many | TRBV20-1 | TGCAGTGCTAGTCCTTTAGCGGCGGACTACAATGAGCAGTTCTTC | CSASPLAADYNEQFF
TRBJ2-1 | TRBD1 | once | TRBV12-3/TRBV12-4 | TGTGCCAGCAGTTCGCCGCCGATACCGGGACAGGGTCCTACTACCTACAATGAGCAGTTCTTC | CASSSPPIPGQGPTTYNEQFF
TRBJ1-5 | NA | many | TRBV4-3 | TGCGCCAGCAGCCAAGACGTAGGGGGAGGTGGTCAGCCCCAGCATTTT | CASSQDVGGGGQPQHF
TRBJ2-7 | NA | NA | TRBV3-1 | TGTGCCAGCAGCCATGCCCTGGGAAGGGGAGCCTACGAGCAGTACTTC | CASSHALGRGAYEQYF
TRBJ2-3 | TRBD1 | NA | TRBV20-1 | TGCAGTGCTACAAGCCAATCGTGGACAGGGAGCACAGATACGCAGTATTTT | CSATSQSWTGSTDTQYF
TRBJ2-5 | TRBD1 | NA | TRBV15 | TGTGCCACCAGCAGACCCCTGGGGGACAGGGGGCGGGAGACCCAGTACTTC | CATSRPLGDRGRETQYF